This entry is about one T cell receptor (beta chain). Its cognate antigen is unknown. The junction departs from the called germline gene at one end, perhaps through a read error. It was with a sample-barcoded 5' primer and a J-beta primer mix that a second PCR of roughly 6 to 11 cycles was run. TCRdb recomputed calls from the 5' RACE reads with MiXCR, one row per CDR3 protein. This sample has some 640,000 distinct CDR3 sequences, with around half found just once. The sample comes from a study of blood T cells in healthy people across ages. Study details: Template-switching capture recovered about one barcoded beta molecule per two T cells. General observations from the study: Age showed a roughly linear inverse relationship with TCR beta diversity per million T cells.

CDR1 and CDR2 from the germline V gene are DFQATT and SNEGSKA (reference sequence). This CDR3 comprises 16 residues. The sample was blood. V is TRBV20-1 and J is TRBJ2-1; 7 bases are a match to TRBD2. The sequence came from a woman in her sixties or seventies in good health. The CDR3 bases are TGCAGTGCTTCCAACCAGCGGGGAAGCTCCTACAAGGAGCAGTTCTTC. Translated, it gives CSASNQRGSSYKEQFF.